The entry below gives a single TCR beta chain sequence along with its context. Its target is not known. This entry belongs to a study of OX40 agonist ivuxolimab in advanced cancers. Study summary: Three patients, one with hepatocellular carcinoma and two with cutaneous melanoma, responded partially.

Profiled with immunoSEQ multiplex PCR; TCRdb holds only in-frame clones, not every one. The sample has 30,000 to 40,000 clones; approximately 89% are singletons. Study results and limitations: CD4+ and CD8+ blood T cells expanded clonally by week 6 at 0.1 to 3.0 mg/kg. CD8+ T cells (on average) carried more expanded clones than CD4+ T cells.

V was pared by 3 bases and J by 5 bases, with 8 bases between. The CDR3 has 13 amino acids. The germline V gene has CDR1 LNHDA and CDR2 SQIVND (reference sequence). Sequences were derived from CD4+ or CD8+ T cells sorted from blood, sampled in a trial of the OX40 agonist ivuxolimab. The chain employs TRBV19 and TRBJ1-5, with D maybe TRBD1 (6 bases). This sequence was found in an adult with an advanced solid tumor such as melanoma, head and neck, liver or kidney cancer. CDR3 amino acids: CASSIEGDQPQHF. The CDR3 nucleotides read TGTGCCAGTAGTATCGAGGGGGATCAGCCCCAGCATTTT.